These 5 T cell receptor beta chains came from one sample sequenced in a study of identifying expanded T cells in peripheral blood. The repertoire was sequenced with immunoSEQ multiplex PCR; TCRdb's copy has only in-frame clones and lacks some. The table lists roughly 90,000 clones, about 88% of them singletons. Sample: blood. Receptors were obtained from a person aged 18-69 years in good health.

The rearrangement joins TRBV11-3 to TRBJ2-1, with a possible D match to TRBD2 (5 bases). This CDR3 has 16 amino acids. Trimming shortened V by 4 bases and J by 10 bases, and 23 bases separated the two germline ends. The germline V gene has CDR1 SGHNT and CDR2 YENEEA. For the CDR3, the DNA is TGTGCCAGCAGCTCGGAGCGGCGGCCGGTGGGGATAGAGCAGTTCTTC. Amino acids: CASSSERRPVGIEQFF.

This sequence joins TRBV6-1 and TRBJ2-7; no clear D. The V end was cut by 4 bases, the J end by 4 bases, with 14 bases between. CDR3 length equals 14 residues. CDR1 and CDR2 from the germline V gene are MNHNS and SASEGT. In DNA form, the CDR3 reads TGTGCCAGCAGTGTCGCGCGGAAGAATTACGAGCAGTACTTC. The encoded protein is CASSVARKNYEQYF.

The rearrangement links TRBV18 to TRBJ1-1; D is uncertain. The CDR3 extends over 13 amino acids. Germline V gene sequence: CDR1 KGHSH, CDR2 LQKENI. V was shortened by 3 bases and J by 1 base, with 6 bases between the two germline ends. The DNA for the CDR3 is TGTGCCAGCTCACCCCGGGAGAACACTGAAGCTTTCTTT. Residues: CASSPRENTEAFF.

The chain uses TRBV2 and TRBJ2-2; no clear D gene. V gave up 7 bases and J gave up 4 bases, with 16 bases separating them. In germline, CDR1 is SNHLY, CDR2 FYNNEI. This CDR3 is 15 amino acids long. The CDR3 DNA follows: TGTGCCAGCACCACCACAAGCATGGGCACCGGGGAGCTGTTTTTT. It specifies CASTTTSMGTGELFF. The whole variable domain, remainder taken from reference TRBV2 and TRBJ2-2, is EPEVTQTPSHQVTQMGQEVILRCVPISNHLYFYWYRQILGQKVEFLVSFYNNEISEKSEIFDDQFSVERPDGSNFTLKIRSTKLEDSAMYFCASTTTSMGTGELFFGEGSRLTVL.

This chain uses TRBV7-6 with TRBJ2-2, with 9 bases fitting TRBD1. V shed 5 bases, J shed 4 bases, and the junction held 5 bases outside the gene matches. Per germline, CDR1 SGHVS and CDR2 FNYEAQ. The CDR3 sequence is 15 residues long. As DNA, the CDR3 is TGTGCCAGCAGCCGCGGGACAGGGCGCACCGGGGAGCTGTTTTTT. It yields the protein CASSRGTGRTGELFF.